A selection of T cell receptor beta chains follows, all from one sample in a study of blood T cell repertoires in COVID-19. The data were produced by immunoSEQ multiplex PCR, yet TCRdb's version contains in-frame clones alone and is incomplete. The sample lists 150,000 to 200,000 clones; about 80% were seen once. The sample comprised peripheral blood. These receptors were collected from a man between 70 and 80 years old with active or convalescent COVID-19. Each CDR3 is given with its conserved first and last residue. The D gene is left open where the match is weak.

v_call: TRBV2
cdr3_length: 15
j_call: TRBJ2-3
d_call: TRBD1
cdr3_aa: CASSERQGAEDTQYF
cdr3_nt: TGTGCCAGCAGTGAACGACAGGGGGCTGAAGATACGCAGTATTTT

v_call: TRBV5-8
cdr3_length: 17
j_call: TRBJ1-6
d_call: TRBD1
cdr3_aa: CASSSDSGGAYNSPLHF
cdr3_nt: TGTGCCAGCAGCTCTGACTCAGGGGGCGCTTATAATTCACCCCTCCACTTT

v_call: TRBV29-1
cdr3_length: 14
j_call: TRBJ2-1
d_call: .
cdr3_aa: CSVEWWTIHNEQFF
cdr3_nt: TGCAGCGTTGAATGGTGGACAATACACAATGAGCAGTTCTTC

v_call: TRBV5-1
cdr3_length: 16
j_call: TRBJ2-4
d_call: .
cdr3_aa: CASSPEPRREETIQYF
cdr3_nt: TGCGCCAGCAGCCCGGAACCCCGCAGGGAAGAGACCATTCAGTACTTC

v_call: TRBV6-5
cdr3_length: 14
j_call: TRBJ1-5
d_call: .
cdr3_aa: CASSFFYSNQPQHF
cdr3_nt: TGTGCCAGCAGTTTCTTTTATAGCAATCAGCCCCAGCATTTT

v_call: TRBV3-1/TRBV3-2
cdr3_length: 16
j_call: TRBJ1-5
d_call: .
cdr3_aa: CASSQDRPRGNQPQHF
cdr3_nt: TGTGCCAGCAGCCAAGATCGCCCGAGGGGCAATCAGCCCCAGCATTTT

v_call: TRBV6-1
cdr3_length: 14
j_call: TRBJ2-7
d_call: .
cdr3_aa: CASSEGQANYEQYF
cdr3_nt: TGTGCCAGCAGTGAAGGACAAGCAAACTACGAGCAGTACTTC

v_call: TRBV7-9
cdr3_length: 13
j_call: TRBJ2-3
d_call: .
cdr3_aa: CASSPAGTDTQYF
cdr3_nt: TGTGCCAGCAGCCCAGCGGGCACAGATACGCAGTATTTT

v_call: TRBV2
cdr3_length: 14
j_call: TRBJ1-2
d_call: TRBD1
cdr3_aa: CASSGSGTEYGYTF
cdr3_nt: TGTGCCAGCAGTGGCTCGGGGACAGAATATGGCTACACCTTC

v_call: TRBV6-6
cdr3_length: 16
j_call: TRBJ1-5
d_call: TRBD1
cdr3_aa: CASSPQGAVNNQPQHF
cdr3_nt: TGTGCCAGCAGTCCACAGGGGGCCGTGAACAATCAGCCCCAGCATTTT